This paragraph reports one T cell receptor beta chain. Its antigen is as yet unknown. This entry is derived from a study of cytomegalovirus exposure and HLA in healthy donors. Study-level results: Per a prior analysis, the majority of TCR beta V segments were productive roughly 87% or roughly 30% of the time. Accounts indicate the classifier identified cytomegalovirus status with strong specificity and sensitivity.

Trimming left V 3 bases short and J 9 bases short, with 15 bases between. The CDR3 is 14 residues long. Per the germline V gene, CDR1 is GTSNPN and CDR2 is SVGIG (reference sequence). This PCR relied on a set of 60 Vbeta primers and 13 Jbeta primers. Profiling relied on immunoSEQ multiplex PCR, and the TCRdb table lists in-frame clones only, not all of them. The sample holds around 72,000 clones, roughly four fifths seen once. The V call is TRBV30, the J call TRBJ1-6; possibly TRBD1 for D (6 bases). The receptor was isolated from a man in his fifties in good health and CMV-seronegative. Sequenced material: PBMCs. CDR3 sequence (DNA): TGTGCCTGGAGCCTACAGGGTAGAAGTTCACCCCTCCACTTT. Amino acid sequence: CAWSLQGRSSPLHF.